Presented here are 16 T cell receptor beta chains from one specimen sequenced in a study of regulatory T cells in long-lasting Graves disease. Indicated time point: newly diagnosed GD, antithyroid drugs for less than 3 months. PBMCs were the source of the RNA used for TCR sequencing. Arm-PCR of CDR3 regions and iRepertoire HTBI primers were used to build TCR beta libraries. TCRdb redid the calling of the multiplex PCR reads with MiXCR, one entry per CDR3 protein. The sample consists of around 360,000 distinct CDR3 sequences, around 15% of them appearing once. These data were also filed under a second study, of T cells in Graves' hyperthyroidism and ophthalmopathy.

The sample here was peripheral blood mononuclear cells (PBMCs), taken at new diagnosis, from a patient treated with antithyroid drugs. The receptors shown here come from a young woman with Graves disease.

The gene calls are TRBV6-1 and TRBJ1-2, with D hard to call. CDR1 MNHNS and CDR2 SASEGT come from the germline V gene. V was cut by 4 bases and J by 2 bases, with 8 bases left in between. The CDR3 loop spans 13 amino acids. Here the CDR3 DNA reads TGTGCCAGCAGTGTTTCAGACAACTATGGCTACACCTTC. Residues: CASSVSDNYGYTF.

The gene calls are TRBV10-3 and TRBJ1-1; no definite D call. Germline CDR1 ENHRY, CDR2 SYGVKD. CDR3 length: 13 amino acids. With 0 bases removed from V and 6 bases from J, the gap between germline ends came to 8 bases. This chain's CDR3 is CAISESRQSEAFF. CDR3 in DNA: TGTGCCATCAGTGAGTCGCGGCAGTCTGAAGCTTTCTTT.

In its sample, this clonotype was seen many times. This sequence joins TRBV4-1 and TRBJ2-3, with a tentative D call TRBD2 (5 bases). This CDR3 region has 15 residues. Germline CDR1 and CDR2: MGHRA and YSYEKL. Trimming pared 0 bases from V and 0 bases from J, leaving 7 bases between. The chain's CDR3 is CASSQERTSTDTQYF. In nucleotides, the CDR3 is TGCGCCAGCAGCCAAGAACGGACTAGCACAGATACGCAGTATTTT.

This chain links TRBV10-1 with TRBJ2-2, with D unclear. This CDR3 has 16 residues. With 1 base removed from V and 0 bases from J, the gap between germline ends came to 9 bases. Germline-derived CDR1 and CDR2 are WNHNN and SYGVQD (reference sequence). CDR3 sequence reads: CASSEYRDANTGELFF. CDR3 nucleotides: TGCGCCAGCAGTGAGTATAGAGACGCGAACACCGGGGAGCTGTTTTTT.

This clonotype was detected only a few times. This chain links TRBV20-1 with TRBJ2-3; maybe TRBD2 (5 bases). From germline, CDR1 is DFQATT and CDR2 SNEGSKA (reference sequence). With 3 bases removed from V and 2 bases from J, the gap between germline ends came to 15 bases. This CDR3 region has 15 residues. In DNA form, the CDR3 reads TGCAGTGCTAGGAGGGCCAGCGAGATCACAGATACGCAGTATTTT. It codes for CSARRASEITDTQYF.

Details on this clonotype: It may be a read error: a sequence one base away is much more abundant. The CDR3 sequence: CASSEHVGTATEALF. The CDR3, as DNA: TGTGCCAGCAGTGAACACGTTGGGACAGCCACTGAAGCTCTCTTT. The chain recombines TRBV6-2 or TRBV6-3 with TRBJ1-1, with TRBD1 matching 7 bases. The germline V gene has CDR1 MNHEY and CDR2 SVGEGT. CDR3 length: 15 amino acids.

This clonotype was seen repeatedly, ten times or more. V gene TRBV9 combines with J gene TRBJ1-1, with D uncertain. Germline CDR1 and CDR2: SGDLS and YYNGEE. This CDR3 is 15 amino acids long. With 0 bases removed from V and 1 base from J, the gap between germline ends came to 10 bases. The CDR3 is CASSVVPSGNTEAFF. DNA for the CDR3: TGTGCCAGCAGCGTAGTCCCATCCGGGAACACTGAAGCTTTCTTT.

This clonotype was recorded at least ten times. The chain links TRBV5-1 to TRBJ2-7; D remains ambiguous. V gave up 0 bases and J gave up 4 bases, with 14 bases separating them. CDR3 length equals 15 residues. CDR1 is SGHRS, CDR2 YFSETQ, per germline. The CDR3 loop reads CASSLASGPSYEQYF. The CDR3 DNA is TGCGCCAGCAGCTTGGCTTCAGGACCGTCTTACGAGCAGTACTTC.

Concerning this clonotype itself: A far larger clone is off by one base, so a read error is likely. J is TRBJ2-1 and V is TRBV12-3 or TRBV12-4, with TRBD1 identical over 10 bases. The V gene end was trimmed by 0 bases and the J gene end by 10 bases; junction bases not matched to a gene: 3. The CDR3 covers 14 residues. CDR3 protein: CASSLAGQGYEQFF. The CDR3 nucleotides are TGTGCCAGCAGTTTAGCGGGACAGGGGTACGAGCAGTTCTTC.

The V call is TRBV9, the J call TRBJ2-1, with D tentatively TRBD1 (6 bases). The ends were cut back, 3 bases at V and 5 bases at J, with 12 bases in the middle. CDR1 is SGDLS, CDR2 YYNGEE, per germline. The CDR3 extends over 14 amino acids. This chain's CDR3 is CASSGTVAHNEQFF. In nucleotides, the CDR3 is TGTGCCAGCAGCGGGACAGTGGCTCACAATGAGCAGTTCTTC.

This clonotype showed up many times. The chain couples TRBV27 to TRBJ1-2; D unclear. The CDR3 covers 13 residues. The germline V and J ends were trimmed by 5 bases and 4 bases, with 11 bases remaining between them. Looked up from germline, CDR1 is MNHEY and CDR2 is SMNVEV (reference sequence). The chain's CDR3 is CASSVTRSYGYTF. The CDR3 nucleotides are TGTGCCAGCAGTGTAACCAGGAGCTATGGCTACACCTTC.

Many counts were recorded for this clonotype. The chain's CDR3 is CASSFIDYGYTF. CDR3 nucleotides: TGTGCCAGCAGCTTTATCGATTATGGCTACACCTTC. The J gene is TRBJ1-2, the V gene TRBV2; D gene ambiguous. V gave up 6 bases and J gave up 5 bases, with 10 bases separating them. The CDR3 totals 12 residues. CDR1 SNHLY and CDR2 FYNNEI come from the germline V gene.

The chain couples TRBV19 to TRBJ2-1, with TRBD2 identical over 8 bases. The germline gives CDR1 LNHDA, CDR2 SQIVND (reference sequence). This CDR3 is built from 15 residues. V lost 2 bases and J lost 6; bases outside the gene matches: 6. For the CDR3, the DNA is TGTGCCAGTAGTATACGAGCGGGGGTTCGCAATGAGCAGTTCTTC. Translating it yields CASSIRAGVRNEQFF.

This clonotype was observed many times. The J gene is TRBJ2-1, the V gene TRBV2; 15 bases line up with TRBD2. V shed 3 bases and J 4 bases; nucleotides not matched to a gene: 13. Germline lookup yields CDR1 SNHLY and CDR2 FYNNEI. The CDR3 totals 20 residues. The CDR3 loop reads CASSDPLWTSGGARYNEQFF. The CDR3 DNA follows: TGTGCCAGCAGTGATCCCCTCTGGACTAGCGGGGGGGCACGGTACAATGAGCAGTTCTTC.

This clonotype came up many times. The chain couples TRBV7-2 to TRBJ1-5; 7 nucleotides match TRBD1. Trimming took 3 bases from V and 3 from J; bases not matched to a gene: 5. Germline assignment: CDR1 SGHTA and CDR2 FQGNSA. This CDR3 is 15 amino acids long. In DNA form, the CDR3 reads TGTGCCAGCAGCTTGGGAGGGGGCTTCAATCAGCCCCAGCATTTT. Amino acid sequence: CASSLGGGFNQPQHF.

This clonotype showed up just a few times. The chain links TRBV7-3 to TRBJ2-3, with D possibly matching TRBD2 (6 bases). Germline loops: CDR1 SGHTA, CDR2 FQGTGA. This CDR3 contains 17 residues. Trimming removed 0 bases from V and 3 bases from J, with 16 bases in between. For the CDR3, the DNA is TGTGCCAGCAGCTTAACTCAACCGGGAGCAAGGACAGATACGCAGTATTTT. Protein sequence: CASSLTQPGARTDTQYF.